The next 5 T cell receptor beta chains were all read from a single sample in a study of cytomegalovirus exposure and HLA in healthy donors (TCRdb year 2017). The library was produced with the immunoSEQ multiplex PCR assay. The multiplex PCR relied on a mix of 60 forward primers for TCR Vbeta segments and 13 reverse primers for TCR Jbeta segments. The source is immuneACCESS, and TCRdb retained only in-frame sequences with V and J called. Part of the clones is not carried over; for the studies checked, unresolved V genes explain less than half of this, and the remainder is unexplained. Here the sample has 120,000 to 150,000 clones; less than 85% occur a single time. The ten largest clones represent 1.8% of the sample. Sequenced input: PBMCs. The origin of the receptors is a man between 40 and 49 years old in good health and CMV-seronegative.

This clone was detected a few times. The V call is TRBV6-4, the J call TRBJ2-2, with D perhaps matching TRBD1 (6 bases). CDR1 is MRHNA, CDR2 SNTAGT, per germline. V lost 3 bases and J lost 4, with 6 bases in between. This CDR3 is 13 amino acids long. CDR3 sequence (DNA): TGTGCCAGCAGTGAGGGGGCCACCGGGGAGCTGTTTTTT. The encoded protein is CASSEGATGELFF.

Of note for this clone: This clone may be a read error of a much larger clone one base away. The V gene is TRBV4-3, the J gene TRBJ1-6; D is uncertain. Germline V lookup: CDR1 LGHNA, CDR2 YSLEER. The CDR3 is made up of 14 amino acids. In nucleotides, the CDR3 is TGCGCCAGCGGCCAAGGACTCTCGAATTCACCCCTCCACTTT. Translated, it gives CASGQGLSNSPLHF.

The chain combines TRBV7-9 with TRBJ2-2, with no clear D. Germline assignment: CDR1 SEHNR and CDR2 FQNEAQ (reference sequence). The CDR3 is made up of 13 amino acids. Between the trimmed V and J ends, which lost 6 bases and 5 bases, there was a span of 10 bases. The DNA of the CDR3 is TGTGCCAGCAGTAGTATGCGGACCGGGGAGCTGTTTTTT. Its translation: CASSSMRTGELFF.

This chain joins TRBV9 and TRBJ2-1; weak D call: TRBD1 (5 bases). Trimming shortened V by 0 bases and J by 2 bases, and 9 bases separated the two germline ends. The CDR3 totals 15 residues. The germline V gene has CDR1 SGDLS and CDR2 YYNGEE. The DNA for the CDR3 is TGTGCCAGCAGCGTAGGGCAGGGAACCTACAATGAGCAGTTCTTC. Its protein product is CASSVGQGTYNEQFF. The whole variable domain, remainder taken from reference TRBV9 and TRBJ2-1, is DSGVTQTPKHLITATGQRVTLRCSPRSGDLSVYWYQQSLDQGLQFLIQYYNGEERAKGNILERFSAQQFPDLHSELNLSSLELGDSALYFCASSVGQGTYNEQFFGPGTRLTVL.

The CDR3 nucleotides read TGTGCCAGCAGCCCCGGGGGGGGGTGGGGCTATGGCTACACCTTC. Its protein product is CASSPGGGWGYGYTF. The chain combines TRBV7-4 with TRBJ1-2; D might be TRBD1 (5 bases). Trimming took 5 bases from V and 4 from J, leaving 17 bases between them. CDR1 and CDR2 (germline): SGHVT, SQSDAQ. The CDR3 runs to 15 residues.